The 24 T cell receptor beta chains presented below share a single source sample, sequenced in a study of long-term antiretroviral therapy in people with HIV. Researchers ran immunoSEQ v3.0 at survey level. Sequencing was performed with immunoSEQ multiplex PCR; in TCRdb, only in-frame clones are kept and a portion is missing. Among tens of thousands of clones listed, about four fifths were seen once. The sequences come from unsorted PBMCs, collected 0.2 years after starting antiretroviral therapy. These receptor sequences come from a woman aged 30 to 39 with HIV.

The table lists this clone with a few counts. The chain recombines TRBV7-3 with TRBJ2-7; TRBD1 agrees at 7 bases. This CDR3 contains 14 residues. Trimming cost V 5 bases and J 3 bases; bases outside gene matches: 7. Looked up from germline, CDR1 is SGHTA and CDR2 is FQGTGA. The CDR3, as DNA: TGTGCCAGCAGCAGACAGGGTTCCGGCTACGAGCAGTACTTC. Translating it yields CASSRQGSGYEQYF.

The chain recombines TRBV27 with TRBJ2-5, with 7 bases that match TRBD1. With V trimmed by 8 bases and J by 0 bases, 9 bases remained unmatched. CDR1 MNHEY and CDR2 SMNVEV come from the germline V gene (reference sequence). This CDR3 has 15 residues. The chain's CDR3 is CASPPRQGDQETQYF. The CDR3 DNA is TGTGCCAGCCCCCCCCGACAGGGCGACCAAGAGACCCAGTACTTC.

The rearrangement links TRBV6-1 to TRBJ1-1; 9 positions match TRBD1. V dropped 5 bases and J dropped 6; count of bases not matched to a gene: 10. This CDR3 is 15 amino acids long. Germline V gene lookup returns CDR1 MNHNS and CDR2 SASEGT. This chain's CDR3 is CASSTAGTGKAEAFF. Written as DNA, the CDR3 is TGTGCCAGCAGTACCGCAGGGACAGGGAAGGCTGAAGCTTTCTTT.

The J gene is TRBJ1-5, the V gene TRBV15; no clear D. The CDR3 length is 12 residues. With 0 bases removed from V and 7 bases from J, the gap between germline ends came to 4 bases. Germline values: CDR1 LNHNV, CDR2 YYDKDF (reference sequence). CDR3 DNA sequence: TGTGCCACCAGCAGAGATCAACAGCCCCAGCATTTT. It specifies CATSRDQQPQHF. Full variable domain (missing parts from reference TRBV15 and TRBJ1-5): DAMVIQNPRYQVTQFGKPVTLSCSQTLNHNVMYWYQQKSSQAPKLLFHYYDKDFNNEADTPDNFQSRRPNTSFCFLDIRSPGLGDTAMYLCATSRDQQPQHFGDGTRLSIL.

The chain is built from TRBV6-5 and TRBJ2-7; TRBD1 agrees at 9 bases. V lost 6 bases to trimming and J lost 4 bases; unmatched junction nucleotides: 7. The CDR3 covers 14 residues. Germline-derived CDR1 and CDR2 are MNHEY and SVGAGI. Here the CDR3 DNA reads TGTGCCAGCAGGCCCGGGACAGGGATTTACGAGCAGTACGTC. Residues: CASRPGTGIYEQYV.

The chain joins TRBV7-6 to TRBJ1-4; D is undetermined. The CDR3 has 15 residues. V lost 2 bases, J lost 2 bases, and 9 bases lay in between. CDR1 SGHVS and CDR2 FNYEAQ come from the germline V gene. The CDR3 here is CASSLTASTNEKLFF. Written as DNA, the CDR3 is TGTGCCAGCAGCTTAACAGCCAGCACTAATGAAAAACTGTTTTTT. Together with reference TRBV7-6 and TRBJ1-4, the CDR3 gives the full variable domain: GAGVSQSPRYKVTKRGQDVALRCDPISGHVSLYWYRQALGQGPEFLTYFNYEAQQDKSGLPNDRFSAERPEGSISTLTIQRTEQRDSAMYRCASSLTASTNEKLFFGSGTQLSVL.

This rearrangement joins TRBV27 to TRBJ1-1; D call uncertain. Germline loops: CDR1 MNHEY, CDR2 SMNVEV (reference sequence). This CDR3 region has 13 residues. The V end lost 4 bases, the J end lost 2 bases, and 8 bases lay between the germline ends. CDR3 region: CASSSPGNTEAFF. For the CDR3, the DNA is TGTGCCAGCAGTTCGCCAGGAAACACTGAAGCTTTCTTT.

The chain links TRBV4-1 to TRBJ2-1; the D call may be TRBD1 or TRBD2 (5 bases each). Germline V gene data show CDR1 as MGHRA and CDR2 as YSYEKL. This CDR3 has 14 residues. V lost 4 bases, J lost 8 bases, and 15 bases lay in between. DNA of the CDR3: TGCGCCAGCAGCCCGCTTCAGGGTAGCGATGAGCAGTTCTTC. Amino acid sequence: CASSPLQGSDEQFF.

The chain couples TRBV6-1 to TRBJ2-2; D unresolved. Germline-derived CDR1 and CDR2 are MNHNS and SASEGT. This CDR3 has 14 residues. Trimming pared 6 bases from V and 1 base from J, leaving 9 bases between. As DNA, the CDR3 is TGTGCCAGCAGGGAACAGTGGAACACCGGGGAGCTGTTTTTT. Amino acid sequence: CASREQWNTGELFF.

The chain combines TRBV5-1 with TRBJ1-2, with D perhaps matching TRBD1 (6 bases). Germline V gives CDR1 SGHRS, CDR2 YFSETQ. V was clipped by 4 bases and J by 4 bases, with 17 bases between them. The CDR3 totals 15 residues. The CDR3 here is CASSPLVGGGYGYTF. For the CDR3, the DNA is TGCGCCAGCAGCCCATTGGTTGGGGGCGGCTATGGCTACACCTTC.

The rearrangement links TRBV4-1 to TRBJ1-2; TRBD1 is a possible D gene (6 bases). Trimming took off 2 bases at V and 5 bases at J, with 12 bases between the two ends. CDR1 and CDR2 (germline): MGHRA, YSYEKL. The CDR3 has 14 amino acids. The chain's CDR3 is CASSQPTGRYGYTF. CDR3 sequence (DNA): TGCGCCAGCAGCCAACCCACAGGGCGGTATGGCTACACCTTC.

CDR3 nucleotide sequence: TGTGCCAGCAGCTCATGGGAGCATGTTGAAGCTTTCTTT. Protein: CASSSWEHVEAFF. The rearrangement joins TRBV11-1 to TRBJ1-1; D is unclear. V shed 4 bases and J shed 7 bases, with 13 bases lying between them. CDR3 length: 13 residues. Germline V gene sequence: CDR1 SGHAT, CDR2 FQDESV (reference sequence).

The rearrangement joins TRBV14 to TRBJ2-7, with a tentative D call TRBD1 (5 bases). Germline V CDR1 and CDR2: SGHDN, FVKESK. This CDR3 is built from 15 residues. V shed 3 bases and J shed 4 bases, with 16 bases lying between them. This chain's CDR3 is CASSQDIGFGYEQYF. The CDR3 nucleotides read TGTGCCAGCAGCCAGGACATTGGGTTCGGTTACGAGCAGTACTTC. Complete variable domain (other parts from reference TRBV14 and TRBJ2-7): EAGVTQFPSHSVIEKGQTVTLRCDPISGHDNLYWYRRVMGKEIKFLLHFVKESKQDESGMPNNRFLAERTGGTYSTLKVQPAELEDSGVYFCASSQDIGFGYEQYFGPGTRLTVT.

CDR3 loop: CASSEVKGQALRAFF. In DNA form, the CDR3 reads TGTGCCAGCAGTGAAGTTAAGGGACAGGCCCTTAGAGCTTTCTTT. The chain recombines TRBV2 with TRBJ1-1; 8 bases fit TRBD1. The CDR3 runs 15 residues. Germline values: CDR1 SNHLY, CDR2 FYNNEI. The junction had 11 bases not matched to a gene; V was cut back by 1 base and J by 10 bases.

The chain uses TRBV2 and TRBJ1-1, with D hard to call. The CDR3 has 13 residues. V was shortened by 3 bases and J by 6 bases, with 11 bases between the two germline ends. The germline V gene encodes CDR1 SNHLY and CDR2 FYNNEI. CDR3 coding DNA: TGTGCCAGCAGTGACCGAGTTACGGCTGAAGCTTTCTTT. Amino acid sequence: CASSDRVTAEAFF. Filled out from reference TRBV2 and TRBJ1-1, the complete variable domain reads EPEVTQTPSHQVTQMGQEVILRCVPISNHLYFYWYRQILGQKVEFLVSFYNNEISEKSEIFDDQFSVERPDGSNFTLKIRSTKLEDSAMYFCASSDRVTAEAFFGQGTRLTVV.

The chain has TRBV4-1 and TRBJ2-1; 8 nucleotides match TRBD2. The CDR3 is made up of 16 amino acids. Germline V gene data show CDR1 as MGHRA and CDR2 as YSYEKL. Trimming at V came to 0 bases and at J to 4 bases, leaving 5 bases not matched to a gene. This chain's CDR3 is CASSQDIGGVYNEQFF. In DNA, the CDR3 is TGCGCCAGCAGCCAAGATATCGGGGGGGTATACAATGAGCAGTTCTTC.

The V gene is TRBV11-2, the J gene TRBJ2-2; D gene unclear. Looked up from germline, CDR1 is SGHAT and CDR2 is FQNNGV. V lost 0 bases, J lost 6 bases, and 5 bases lay in between. The CDR3 consists of 13 residues. CDR3 region: CASSLEAAGELFF. The DNA for the CDR3 is TGTGCCAGCAGCTTAGAGGCGGCCGGGGAGCTGTTTTTT.

This chain uses TRBV2 with TRBJ2-6; no definite D call. The V gene's germline CDR1 is SNHLY and CDR2 FYNNEI. V was cut by 5 bases and J by 0 bases, with 5 bases left in between. The CDR3 is 14 residues long. The DNA for the CDR3 is TGTGCCAGCAGTCGGGCCTCTGGGGCCAACGTCCTGACTTTC. Its protein is CASSRASGANVLTF.

The chain combines TRBV5-1 with TRBJ2-2; D tentatively fits TRBD1 or TRBD2 (5 bases each). Germline V CDR1 and CDR2: SGHRS, YFSETQ. This CDR3 spans 15 amino acids. The V end was cut by 0 bases, the J end by 6 bases, with 12 bases between. CDR3 sequence reads: CASSLVGRGAGELFF. The CDR3 DNA reads TGCGCCAGCAGCTTGGTGGGAAGGGGAGCCGGGGAGCTGTTTTTT. Using reference TRBV5-1 and TRBJ2-2 for the parts outside the CDR3, the full variable domain is KAGVTQTPRYLIKTRGQQVTLSCSPISGHRSVSWYQQTPGQGLQFLFEYFSETQRNKGNFPGRFSGRQFSNSRSEMNVSTLELGDSALYLCASSLVGRGAGELFFGEGSRLTVL.

This clone was seen more than once but under ten times. The chain uses TRBV5-6 and TRBJ1-6; no clear D. Germline-derived CDR1 and CDR2 are SGHDT and YYEEEE. Trimming removed 3 bases at V and 9 bases at J, with 13 bases between. This CDR3 has 14 amino acids. CDR3 nucleotides: TGTGCCAGCAGCTACTGGGCGGGCCGTTCACCCCTCCACTTT. As protein: CASSYWAGRSPLHF.

This rearrangement joins TRBV7-9 to TRBJ1-1; D gene ambiguous. The CDR3 has 13 residues. The germline CDR1 and CDR2 sequences are SEHNR and FQNEAQ (reference sequence). V lost 5 bases to trimming and J lost 3 bases, with 10 bases between them. CDR3 sequence: CASSPQTYTEAFF. CDR3 DNA: TGTGCCAGCAGCCCACAGACGTACACTGAAGCTTTCTTT. The full variable domain, completed using reference TRBV7-9 and TRBJ1-1, is DTGVSQNPRHKITKRGQNVTFRCDPISEHNRLYWYRQTLGQGPEFLTYFQNEAQLEKSRLLSDRFSAERPKGSFSTLEIQRTEQGDSAMYLCASSPQTYTEAFFGQGTRLTVV.

The chain carries TRBV7-2 and TRBJ2-7, with 8 bases matching TRBD1. There are 14 residues in the CDR3. The V gene end was trimmed by 1 base and the J gene end by 4 bases; junction bases not matched to a gene: 3. Per the germline V gene, CDR1 is SGHTA and CDR2 is FQGNSA. As DNA, the CDR3 is TGTGCCAGCAGCTTAGTTCACAGGGGGTACGAGCAGTACGTC. It specifies CASSLVHRGYEQYV.

This clone has only a few counts. The chain joins TRBV5-1 to TRBJ1-2, with D unclear. This CDR3 region has 14 residues. The germline V gene has CDR1 SGHRS and CDR2 YFSETQ. Trimming took 0 bases from V and 7 from J, leaving 13 bases between them. The CDR3 spells CASSLGIRQTGYTF. CDR3 coding DNA: TGCGCCAGCAGCTTGGGAATACGGCAGACTGGCTACACCTTC.

The V gene is TRBV10-3, the J gene TRBJ2-3; D unresolved. CDR3 length: 14 residues. The ends were cut back, 8 bases at V and 4 bases at J, with 16 bases in the middle. Germline CDR1 is ENHRY and CDR2 is SYGVKD. The CDR3 sequence is CAIQSPRSADTQYF. CDR3 coding DNA: TGTGCCATCCAAAGCCCCCGATCCGCAGATACGCAGTATTTT.